These 15 T cell receptor beta chains were all obtained from the same sample, sequenced in a study of T-cell memory formation after mild COVID-19. TCRdb analysed the 5' RACE reads with MiXCR anew, one entry per CDR3 protein. The sample records about 210,000 distinct CDR3 sequences, about 10% being singletons. The source material was PBMCs or a T cell subset sorted from them (not recorded which). The receptors derive from a man between 18 and 35 years old who had mild COVID-19 (a few samples of this study predate the infection). Cell type and time point are not known.

This chain connects TRBV3-1 to TRBJ2-7, with D possibly TRBD2 on 6 matching bases. Trimming cost V 5 bases and J 3 bases, with 17 bases left between them. From germline, CDR1 is LGHDT and CDR2 YNNKEL (reference sequence). This CDR3 is 15 amino acids long. CDR3 coding DNA: TGTGCCAGCAGCTCGTCGCATGCGGGGTACTACGAGCAGTACTTC. The encoded protein is CASSSSHAGYYEQYF.

This clonotype was detected only a few times. The rearrangement links TRBV2 to TRBJ2-1, with a possible D match to TRBD1 (6 bases). V shed 3 bases and J shed 3 bases, with 6 bases lying between them. Looked up from germline, CDR1 is SNHLY and CDR2 is FYNNEI. This CDR3 spans 13 amino acids. This CDR3 reads CASSEDSYNEQFF. CDR3 nucleotides: TGTGCCAGCAGTGAGGACAGCTACAATGAGCAGTTCTTC.

V is TRBV29-1 and J is TRBJ1-2, with 7 bases identical to TRBD1. V was clipped by 6 bases and J by 3 bases; unmatched bases: 4. There are 12 residues in the CDR3. Germline V lookup: CDR1 SQVTM, CDR2 ANQGSEA. CDR3 residues: CSVKTGHYGYTF. The CDR3 DNA sequence: TGCAGCGTCAAGACAGGGCACTATGGCTACACCTTC.

The sample holds a few counts of this clonotype. This sequence joins TRBV21-1 and TRBJ2-7; whether TRBD1, the table's D call, matches the DNA was not checked. TRBV21-1 is termed a pseudogene. The CDR3 has 16 residues. The CDR3 spells CASSKWLGQPTYEQYV. CDR3 DNA sequence: TGTGCCAGCAGCAAATGGCTCGGACAGCCCACCTACGAGCAGTACGTC.

This clonotype has just a few counts. The chain carries TRBV12-3 or TRBV12-4 and TRBJ2-7, with D possibly matching TRBD1 (6 bases). The CDR3 spans 14 residues. V was shortened by 2 bases and J by 7 bases, with 15 bases between the two germline ends. The CDR3 is CASSLRQGTGEQYF. The CDR3 coding sequence is TGTGCCAGCAGTTTACGGCAGGGGACGGGAGAGCAGTACTTC.

CDR3 nucleotides: TGTGCCAGCAGCTCGCAGGACGGGTACGAGCAGTACGTC. Translating it yields CASSSQDGYEQYV. V usage is TRBV7-2 and J usage is TRBJ2-7; D call uncertain. V lost 4 bases, J lost 4 bases, and 11 bases lay in between. The germline CDR1 and CDR2 sequences are SGHTA and FQGNSA. This CDR3 is built from 13 residues.

This clonotype was found many times. J is TRBJ2-2 and V is TRBV12-3 or TRBV12-4, with D possibly matching TRBD1 (5 bases). The CDR3 has 16 amino acids. V dropped 5 bases and J dropped 4 bases, with 17 bases sitting between them. The chain's CDR3 is CASSRPTRVVTGELFF. CDR3 nucleotides: TGTGCCAGCAGTAGACCCACCAGGGTCGTCACCGGGGAGCTGTTTTTT.

CDR3 amino acids: CSAITSGSYEQYF. The DNA of the CDR3 is TGCAGTGCTATTACTAGCGGGTCCTACGAGCAGTACTTC. The V gene is TRBV20-1, the J gene TRBJ2-7; 9 bases align to TRBD2. CDR1 and CDR2 (germline): DFQATT, SNEGSKA (reference sequence). CDR3 size: 13 residues. With 4 bases clipped from V and 1 base from J, the junction kept 2 bases outside the gene matches.

This sequence joins TRBV24-1 and TRBJ2-2; D is perhaps TRBD1 or TRBD2 (5 bases each). CDR1 KGHDR and CDR2 SFDVKD come from the germline V gene. V lost 1 base to trimming and J lost 5 bases, with 16 bases between them. The CDR3 is 17 residues long. The CDR3 loop is CATSDFRVGVNTGELFF. Here the CDR3 DNA reads TGTGCCACCAGTGATTTTCGTGTGGGGGTGAATACCGGGGAGCTGTTTTTT.

This clonotype has a handful of counts. This rearrangement joins TRBV12-3 or TRBV12-4 to TRBJ2-2; 10 nucleotides line up with TRBD1. CDR3 length equals 14 residues. The V and J ends lost 6 bases and 7 bases, in that order; junction bases with no gene match: 5. The CDR3 loop reads CASSRQGAGGELFF. The CDR3 DNA sequence: TGTGCCAGCAGCCGACAGGGGGCGGGCGGGGAGCTGTTTTTT.

This clonotype came up many times. The chain uses TRBV20-1 and TRBJ1-5, with 8 bases lining up with TRBD1. The CDR3 has 16 residues. Germline CDR1 reads DFQATT; CDR2 reads SNEGSKA (reference sequence). V gave up 1 base and J gave up 1 base; unmatched junction bases: 6. CDR3 nucleotide sequence: TGCAGTGCTAGAGTCAGGGGGCGCGGCAGCAATCAGCCCCAGCATTTT. Translation: CSARVRGRGSNQPQHF.

This clonotype was detected only a few times. The chain joins TRBV5-1 to TRBJ1-2; tentative D call: TRBD1 (5 bases). This CDR3 is built from 12 residues. Germline CDR1 is SGHRS and CDR2 is YFSETQ. V lost 3 bases, J lost 10 bases, and 13 bases lay in between. The CDR3 bases are TGCGCCAGCAGCTACACCGGGACTCTCTACACCTTC. Amino acid sequence: CASSYTGTLYTF.

Many counts were recorded for this clonotype. The chain carries TRBV12-3 or TRBV12-4 and TRBJ2-2; TRBD2 matches at 11 bases. The V and J ends lost 3 bases and 5 bases, in that order; junction bases with no gene match: 5. The CDR3 is made up of 16 amino acids. The CDR3 coding sequence is TGTGCCAGCAGTTTCGGACTAGCGGGTGATACCGGGGAGCTGTTTTTT. Encoded protein: CASSFGLAGDTGELFF.

The rearrangement links TRBV5-1 to TRBJ2-6, with 12 bases lining up with TRBD1. With V trimmed by 5 bases and J by 1 base, 7 bases remained unmatched. This CDR3 region has 18 residues. CDR1 and CDR2 from the germline V gene are SGHRS and YFSETQ. The CDR3 DNA follows: TGCGCCAGCAGTTCCCCGGGACAGGGGGCGTCTGGGGCCAACGTCCTGACTTTC. Protein product: CASSSPGQGASGANVLTF.

In this sample, this clonotype turned up a few times. The chain carries TRBV5-1 and TRBJ2-3, with 7 positions matching TRBD1. CDR3 length: 16 residues. After removal of 0 bases from V and 0 bases from J, the junction contained 4 bases not matched to a gene. Germline CDR1 is SGHRS and CDR2 is YFSETQ. The CDR3 DNA follows: TGCGCCAGCAGCTTGGGGGGCAGGGGGAGCACAGATACGCAGTATTTT. It codes for CASSLGGRGSTDTQYF.